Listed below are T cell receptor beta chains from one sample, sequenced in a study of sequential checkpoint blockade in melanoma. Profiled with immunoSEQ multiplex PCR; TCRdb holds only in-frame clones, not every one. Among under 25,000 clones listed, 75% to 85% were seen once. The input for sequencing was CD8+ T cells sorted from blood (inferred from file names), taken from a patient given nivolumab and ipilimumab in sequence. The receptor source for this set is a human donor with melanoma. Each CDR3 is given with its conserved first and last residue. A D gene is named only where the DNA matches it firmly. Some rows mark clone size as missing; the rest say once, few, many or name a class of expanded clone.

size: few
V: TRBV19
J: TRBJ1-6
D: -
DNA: TGTGCCAGCAGCTTAAGGCCGATTTACCAGGAAAGCTCCTATAATTCACCCCTCCACTTT
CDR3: CASSLRPIYQESSYNSPLHF

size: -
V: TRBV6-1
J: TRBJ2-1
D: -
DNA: TGTGCCAGCAGTGAACGGATTAGCGTCACCTACAATGAGCAGTTCTTC
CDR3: CASSERISVTYNEQFF

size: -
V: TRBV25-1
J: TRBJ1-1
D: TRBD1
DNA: TGTGCCAGCCAACAGGGGACTGAAGCTTTCTTT
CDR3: CASQQGTEAFF

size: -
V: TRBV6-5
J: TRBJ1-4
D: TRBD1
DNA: TGTGCCAGCAGCTTCGGACAGGGGAATGAAAAACTGTTTTTT
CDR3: CASSFGQGNEKLFF

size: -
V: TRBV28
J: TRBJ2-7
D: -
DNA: TGTGCCAGCAGTCGTTACGAGCAGTACTTC
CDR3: CASSRYEQYF

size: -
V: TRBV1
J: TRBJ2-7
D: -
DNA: TGCACCAGCAGCCAAGAGGTCCAGGGCGCGAGCTCCTACGAGCAGTACTTC
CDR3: CTSSQEVQGASSYEQYF

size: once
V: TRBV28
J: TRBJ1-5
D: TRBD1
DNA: TGTGCCAGCAATAAAGGACAGGGGCAACGGCAGCCCCAGCATTTT
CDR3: CASNKGQGQRQPQHF

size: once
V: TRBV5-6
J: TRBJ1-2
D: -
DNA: TGTGCCAGCAGCTTGGGGGGTCCGGGGGGCTACACCTTC
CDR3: CASSLGGPGGYTF

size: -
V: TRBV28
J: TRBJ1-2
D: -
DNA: TGTGCCAGCAGTTTTCTCCCCCCCGAACAGGGTCAAGGCTACACCTTC
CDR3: CASSFLPPEQGQGYTF

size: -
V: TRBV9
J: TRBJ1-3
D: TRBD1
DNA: TGTGCCAGCAGCCCGGGACAGGGGCTCAGCTCTGGAAACACCATATATTTT
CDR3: CASSPGQGLSSGNTIYF

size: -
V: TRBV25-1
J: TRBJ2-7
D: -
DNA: TGTGCCAGCAGTGAATCGAAGCACCACGAGCAGTACTTC
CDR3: CASSESKHHEQYF

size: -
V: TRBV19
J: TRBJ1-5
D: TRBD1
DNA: TGTGCCAGTAGCCTTCGTCGCGGACAGGGGGGAGGTAGCAATCAGCCCCAGCATTTT
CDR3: CASSLRRGQGGGSNQPQHF

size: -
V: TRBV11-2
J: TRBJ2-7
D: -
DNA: TGTGCCAGCAGCACGGGACTGGGCTACGAGCAGTACTTC
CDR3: CASSTGLGYEQYF

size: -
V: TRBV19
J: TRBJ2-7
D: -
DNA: TGTGCCAGTAGTCTCTCCGCGGGAATAGAATACGAGCAGTACTTC
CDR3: CASSLSAGIEYEQYF

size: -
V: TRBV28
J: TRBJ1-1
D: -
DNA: TGTGCCAGCAGTTTAGGGGCAACTGAAGCTTTCTTT
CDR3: CASSLGATEAFF

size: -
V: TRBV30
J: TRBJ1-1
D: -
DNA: TGTGCCTGGAGAAACAGGGCGGACACTGAAGCTTTCTTT
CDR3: CAWRNRADTEAFF

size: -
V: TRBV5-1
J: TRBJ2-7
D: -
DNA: TGCGCCAGCAGCTTCGGGGGATCCTACGAGCAGTACTTC
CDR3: CASSFGGSYEQYF

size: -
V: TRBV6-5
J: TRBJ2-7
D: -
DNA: TGTGCCAGCAGCCTAGCAGCGGTAAGCTCCTACGAGCAGTACTTC
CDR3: CASSLAAVSSYEQYF

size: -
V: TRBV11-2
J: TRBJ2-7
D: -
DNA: TGTGCCAGCAGGGCAGATCTCTCCTACGAGCAGTACTTC
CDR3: CASRADLSYEQYF

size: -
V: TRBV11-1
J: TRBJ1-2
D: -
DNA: TGTGCCAGCAGCTTAGATGGGCACGGCTACACCTTC
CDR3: CASSLDGHGYTF

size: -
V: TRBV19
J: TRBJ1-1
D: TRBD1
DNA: TGTGCCAGTACCCCAGGGGGCAGGGGAAACACTGAAGCTTTCTTT
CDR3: CASTPGGRGNTEAFF

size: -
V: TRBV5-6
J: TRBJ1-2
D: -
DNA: TGTGCCAGCAGCTTGGTCGGGTGGCGTAATGGCTACACCTTC
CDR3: CASSLVGWRNGYTF

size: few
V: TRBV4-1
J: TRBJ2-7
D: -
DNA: TGCGCCAGCAGCCAAGACAGGGTAGGCGAGCAGTACTTC
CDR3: CASSQDRVGEQYF

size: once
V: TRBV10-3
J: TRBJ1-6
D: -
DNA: TGTGCCATCAGTGAGTCAGGCGGTGAGGTTAGAGATAATTCACCCCTCCACTTT
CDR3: CAISESGGEVRDNSPLHF

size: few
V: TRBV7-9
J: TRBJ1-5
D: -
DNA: TGTGCCAGCAGCTTAGTGGGCCAGCCCCAGCATTTT
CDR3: CASSLVGQPQHF

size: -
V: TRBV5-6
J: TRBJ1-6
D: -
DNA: TGTGCCAGCAGCTTGTCTACTTCCTATTCACCCCTCCACTTT
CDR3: CASSLSTSYSPLHF

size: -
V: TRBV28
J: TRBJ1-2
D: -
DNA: TGTGCCAGCAGCTCAACGGCTAACTATGGCTACACCTTC
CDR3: CASSSTANYGYTF

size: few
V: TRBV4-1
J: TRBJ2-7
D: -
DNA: TGCGCCAGCAGCCAAGGGGAAGGGGATGAGCAGTACTTC
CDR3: CASSQGEGDEQYF

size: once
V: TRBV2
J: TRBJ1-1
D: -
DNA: TGTGCCTCAAACGGAGTCAGGGCTAACACTGAAGCTTTCTTT
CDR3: CASNGVRANTEAFF

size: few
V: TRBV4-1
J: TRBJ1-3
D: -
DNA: TGCGCCAGCAGCCAAGAGACAGGACCCACCATATATTTT
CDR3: CASSQETGPTIYF

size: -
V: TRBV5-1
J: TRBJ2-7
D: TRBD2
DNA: TGCGCCAGCAGCAACACCGGGACTAGCGGGAACTACGAGCAGTACTTC
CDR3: CASSNTGTSGNYEQYF

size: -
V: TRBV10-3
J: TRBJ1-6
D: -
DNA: TGTGCCATCAGTGATTTGCAGAATAATTCACCCCTCCACTTT
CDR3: CAISDLQNNSPLHF

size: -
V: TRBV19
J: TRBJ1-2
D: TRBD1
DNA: TGTGCCAGTAGTATAGGGGCCGGGACAGTTATTTATGGCTACACCTTC
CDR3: CASSIGAGTVIYGYTF

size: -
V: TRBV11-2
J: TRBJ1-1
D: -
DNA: TGTGCCAGCAGCCAAGGACAGCACACTGAAGCTTTCTTT
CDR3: CASSQGQHTEAFF

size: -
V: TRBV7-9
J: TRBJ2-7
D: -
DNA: TGTGCCAGCAGCCCGGACATCTACGAGCAGTACTTC
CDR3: CASSPDIYEQYF

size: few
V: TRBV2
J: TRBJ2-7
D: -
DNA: TGTGCCAGCAGTCCCCCAGCGGCCGCCGTCTACGAGCAGTACTTC
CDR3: CASSPPAAAVYEQYF

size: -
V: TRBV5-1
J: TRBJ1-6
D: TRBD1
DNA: TGCGCCAGCAGCCAACAACTGACTAGGACAGGGTTTAATTCACCCCTCCACTTT
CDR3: CASSQQLTRTGFNSPLHF

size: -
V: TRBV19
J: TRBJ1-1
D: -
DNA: TGTGCCAGTAGTACCTACTACGGGGAATCGGCCACTGAAGCTTTCTTT
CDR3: CASSTYYGESATEAFF

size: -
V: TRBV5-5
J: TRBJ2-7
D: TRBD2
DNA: TGTGCCAGCAGCTTAGAATGGCTAGCGGGCTACGAGCAGTACTTC
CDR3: CASSLEWLAGYEQYF

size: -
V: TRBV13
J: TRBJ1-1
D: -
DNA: TGTGCCAGCAGCCCGAAACGACAGGTAGGGGACACTGAAGCTTTCTTT
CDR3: CASSPKRQVGDTEAFF

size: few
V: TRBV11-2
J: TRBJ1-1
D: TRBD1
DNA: TGTGCCAGCAGCTTAAACAGGGGGCGGACCACTGAAGCTTTCTTT
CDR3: CASSLNRGRTTEAFF

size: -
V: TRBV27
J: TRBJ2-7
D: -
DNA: TGTGCCAGCAGTTTAGTCGGGGGAGTGGACCACGAGCAGTACTTC
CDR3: CASSLVGGVDHEQYF

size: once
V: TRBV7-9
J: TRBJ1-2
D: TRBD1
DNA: TGTGCCAGCAGCTCCGACAGGGTCAGCTATGGCTACACCTTC
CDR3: CASSSDRVSYGYTF

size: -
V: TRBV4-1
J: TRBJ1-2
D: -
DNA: TGCGCCAGCAGCCAACCCCCCCTCGGAGGCTATGGCTACACCTTC
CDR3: CASSQPPLGGYGYTF

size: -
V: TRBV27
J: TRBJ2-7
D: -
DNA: TGTGCCAGCAGTTCCGGACTAAGCTCCTACGAGCAGTACTTC
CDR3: CASSSGLSSYEQYF

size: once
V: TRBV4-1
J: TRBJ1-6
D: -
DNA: TGCGCCAGCAGCCAAGATGGTCCGGAGAACTATAATTCACCCCTCCACTTT
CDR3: CASSQDGPENYNSPLHF

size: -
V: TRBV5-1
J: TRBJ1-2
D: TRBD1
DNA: TGCGCCAGCAGCTCTGGACAGGCAAGAGGGTATGGCTACACCTTC
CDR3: CASSSGQARGYGYTF

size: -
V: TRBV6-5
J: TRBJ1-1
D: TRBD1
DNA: TGTGCCAGCAGTCGCACAGGGGGCACTGAAGCTTTCTTT
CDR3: CASSRTGGTEAFF

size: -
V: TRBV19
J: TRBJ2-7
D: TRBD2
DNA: TGTGCCAGTAGTATACTTGCGGCGGGAGGGCCGGACGAGCAGTACTTC
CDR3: CASSILAAGGPDEQYF

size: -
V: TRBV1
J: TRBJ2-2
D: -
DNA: TGCACCAGCAGCACTGCTAGCGGGAGGCTAACCGGGGAGCTGTTTTTT
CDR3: CTSSTASGRLTGELFF

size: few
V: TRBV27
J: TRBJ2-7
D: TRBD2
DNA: TGTGCCAGCAGTTTAACTAGCGGGGGCTACGAGCAGTACTTC
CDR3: CASSLTSGGYEQYF

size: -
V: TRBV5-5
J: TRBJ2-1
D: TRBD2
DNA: TGTGCCAGCAGCCGGGGACTAGCAGGCAATGAGCAGTTCTTC
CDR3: CASSRGLAGNEQFF

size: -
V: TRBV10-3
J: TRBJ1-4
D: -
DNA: TGTGCCATCAGGGTAGCTGAAAAACTGTTTTTT
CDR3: CAIRVAEKLFF